The rows below give T cell receptor beta chains drawn from one sample of a study of immune cell composition in non-small cell lung cancer. The assay was immunoSEQ multiplex PCR, and TCRdb's table has in-frame clones only and misses some. The sample has 3,000 to 5,000 clones, about 73% seen once; the top ten hold 20% to 25%. Sequenced: lung tumor tissue. These receptors were obtained from a human donor with non-small cell lung cancer. Each CDR3 is given without its conserved first and last residue. The D gene is left open where the match is weak.

d_call	cdr3_length	v_call	j_call	cdr3_aa
TRBD1	12	TRBV7-9	TRBJ1-1	ASSSGQLNTEAF
-	12	TRBV5-1	TRBJ1-6	ASSWGAEGSPLH
TRBD2	15	TRBV4-2	TRBJ2-3	ASSSRLAGDVIDTQY
-	13	TRBV27	TRBJ2-7	ASSSLLRAPYEQY
TRBD1	16	TRBV9	TRBJ2-3	ASSGRQGARFSTDTQY
TRBD1	12	TRBV11-2	TRBJ1-1	ASRTGGLNTEAF
-	11	TRBV6-6	TRBJ2-2	ASSALGSGELF
-	12	TRBV7-2	TRBJ1-5	ASSLAGPNQPQH
TRBD1	12	TRBV5-4	TRBJ2-2	ASSRDRVTGELF
-	12	TRBV6-6	TRBJ2-7	ASSGGYRVYEQY
-	11	TRBV4-1	TRBJ1-1	ASSPLAKAEAF
TRBD1	12	TRBV7-2	TRBJ1-2	ASSSEGQGHGYT
-	10	TRBV11-3	TRBJ2-7	ASSLDGLRGY
TRBD2	13	TRBV7-3	TRBJ2-3	ASSSLAVSTDTQY
TRBD1	13	TRBV5-1	TRBJ1-2	ASSLAGTGGYGYT
-	12	TRBV28	TRBJ1-1	ASNEAGPGTEAF
-	15	TRBV28	TRBJ1-4	ASRKDTDGQLNEKLF
TRBD2	15	TRBV18	TRBJ2-3	ASSERTSGDGADTQY
-	11	TRBV5-1	TRBJ2-1	ASRDQSYNEQF